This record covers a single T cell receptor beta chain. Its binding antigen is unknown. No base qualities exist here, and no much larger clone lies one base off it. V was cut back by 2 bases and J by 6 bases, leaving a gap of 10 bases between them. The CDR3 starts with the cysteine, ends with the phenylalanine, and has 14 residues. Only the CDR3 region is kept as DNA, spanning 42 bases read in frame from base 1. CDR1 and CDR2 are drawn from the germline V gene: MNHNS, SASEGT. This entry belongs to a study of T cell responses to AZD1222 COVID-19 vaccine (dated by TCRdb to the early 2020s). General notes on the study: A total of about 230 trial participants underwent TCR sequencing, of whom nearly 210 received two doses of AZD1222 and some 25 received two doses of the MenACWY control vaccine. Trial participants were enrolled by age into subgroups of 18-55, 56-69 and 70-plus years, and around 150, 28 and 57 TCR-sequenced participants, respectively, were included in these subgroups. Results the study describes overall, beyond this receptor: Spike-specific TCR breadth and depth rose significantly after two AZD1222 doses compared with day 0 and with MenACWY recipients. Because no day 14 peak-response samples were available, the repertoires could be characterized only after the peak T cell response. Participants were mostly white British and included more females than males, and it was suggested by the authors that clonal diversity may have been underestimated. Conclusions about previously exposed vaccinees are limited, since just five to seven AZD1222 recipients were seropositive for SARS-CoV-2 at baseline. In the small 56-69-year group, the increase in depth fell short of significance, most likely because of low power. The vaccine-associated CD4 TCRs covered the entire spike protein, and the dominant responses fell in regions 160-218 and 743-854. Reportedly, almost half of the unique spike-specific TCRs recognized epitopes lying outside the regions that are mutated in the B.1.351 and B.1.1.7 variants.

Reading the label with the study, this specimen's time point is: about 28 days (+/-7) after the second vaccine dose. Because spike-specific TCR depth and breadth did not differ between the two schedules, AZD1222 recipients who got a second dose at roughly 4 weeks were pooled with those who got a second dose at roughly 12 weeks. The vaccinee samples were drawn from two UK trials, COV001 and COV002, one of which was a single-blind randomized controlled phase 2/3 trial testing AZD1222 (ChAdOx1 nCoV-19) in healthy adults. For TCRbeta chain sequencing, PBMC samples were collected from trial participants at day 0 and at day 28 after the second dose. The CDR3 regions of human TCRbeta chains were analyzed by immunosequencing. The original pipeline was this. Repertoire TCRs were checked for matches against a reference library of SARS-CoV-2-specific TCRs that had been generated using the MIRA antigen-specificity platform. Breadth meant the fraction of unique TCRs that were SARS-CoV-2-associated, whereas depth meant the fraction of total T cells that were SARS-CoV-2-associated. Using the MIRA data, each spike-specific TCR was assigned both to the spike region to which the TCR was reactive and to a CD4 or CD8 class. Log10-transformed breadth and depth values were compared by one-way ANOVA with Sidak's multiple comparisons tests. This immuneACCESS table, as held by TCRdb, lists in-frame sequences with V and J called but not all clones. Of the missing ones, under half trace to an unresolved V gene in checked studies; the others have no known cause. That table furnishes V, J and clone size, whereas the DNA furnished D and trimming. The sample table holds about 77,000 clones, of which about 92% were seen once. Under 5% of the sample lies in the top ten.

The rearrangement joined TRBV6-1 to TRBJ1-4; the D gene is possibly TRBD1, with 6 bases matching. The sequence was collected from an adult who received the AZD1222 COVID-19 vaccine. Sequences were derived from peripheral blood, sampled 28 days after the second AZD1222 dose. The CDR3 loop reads CASSESGGHEKLFF. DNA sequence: TGTGCCAGCAGTGAATCGGGGGGGCATGAAAAACTGTTTTTT.